The sequence of this TCR beta chain was determined in a study of blood T cell repertoires in COVID-19 (TCRdb year 2020). In terms of the full investigation: The collaborator samples originated in the United States, Italy and Spain and spanned the acute and convalescent phases of COVID-19. The material from the prospective study consisted of cDNA or gDNA derived from T cells, B-cell-depleted T cells, or PBMCs. Where available, HLA class I and class II types were obtained from metadata supplied by the sample provider rather than from assay-based typing. Samples were obtained from the ongoing ImmuneRACE study (first 160 participants) and from over 1,000 subjects provided by 6 global collaborators. Deeply sampled blood TCRbeta repertoires from subjects exposed to, actively infected with, or recovered from COVID-19 were included in the dataset. A de-identified subject ID, COVID-19 status, age in years and sex were almost always included in the sample metadata. The repertoires were released in a freely available public database intended as a resource for research on the immune response to SARS-CoV-2.

Broader findings and caveats from the paper: The quantity of clinical and demographic metadata differed by source and by participant and was supplied without curation.

TCRbeta CDR3 regions were amplified from genomic DNA using the immunoSEQ Assay, a bias-controlled multiplex PCR. In the authors' own workflow: Nucleated cell counts per sample were estimated from amplification of reference gene primers within the assay. To quantify the absolute abundance of each unique TCRbeta CDR3 rearrangement, sequence reads were collapsed and filtered. For each sample, productive Simpson clonality was calculated as the square root of Simpson's diversity index over productive rearrangements. TCRdb's version of the immuneACCESS table is confined to in-frame rearrangements and falls short of the full clone set. An unresolved V gene accounts for under half of the shortfall where checked; the remainder is of unknown origin. V, J and clone size were drawn from that table, and D and trimming were deduced from the DNA. Present in this sample are roughly 38,000 clones, approximately 86% of which were seen just once. Jointly, the top ten make up approximately 60% of the sample.

Collaborating institutions collected whole blood in K2EDTA tubes following their own protocols. Collaborator samples were shipped for TCRbeta analysis as frozen whole blood, isolated PBMCs, or DNA extracted from either sample type. The CDR3 runs 12 residues from the cysteine to the phenylalanine. Solely the CDR3 DNA is kept, with 36 bases framed from the first base. V lost 3 bases and J lost 7 bases; the stretch between them is 9 bases long. CDR1 and CDR2, looked up from the germline V gene (reference sequence), are SGHAT and FQDESV. Note on this clone: Its antigen remains unidentified. No base quality values were provided; no much bigger clone lies one nucleotide off.

The rearrangement joined TRBV11-1 to TRBJ1-2; possibly the D gene is TRBD1, per 5 matching bases. This receptor was taken from a man between 65 and 85 years old with acute or convalescent COVID-19. Sequenced: peripheral blood. The DNA is as follows: TGTGCCAGCAGCTTCGGGGGTACTGGCTACACCTTC. It codes for CASSFGGTGYTF.